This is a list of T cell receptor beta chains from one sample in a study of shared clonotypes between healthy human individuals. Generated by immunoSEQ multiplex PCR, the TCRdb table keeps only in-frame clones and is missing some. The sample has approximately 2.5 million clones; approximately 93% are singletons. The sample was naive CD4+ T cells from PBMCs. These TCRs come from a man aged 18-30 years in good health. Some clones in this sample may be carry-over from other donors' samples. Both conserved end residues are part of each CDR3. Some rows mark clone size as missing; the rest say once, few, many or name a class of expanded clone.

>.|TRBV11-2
CASSYTGRKTQYF
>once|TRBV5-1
CASSYFGTAQETQYF
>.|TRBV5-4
CASSSGGLLGNEQFF
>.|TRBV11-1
CASSHGELAALSTDTQYF
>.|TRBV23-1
CASSQARDRVYGYTF
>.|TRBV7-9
CASSFPGGLETQYF
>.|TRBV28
CASSLGGQLYTEAFF
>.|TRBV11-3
CASSRGAGADTQYF
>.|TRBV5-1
CASSLEGRDTQYF
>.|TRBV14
CASSQVGALPGDEQFF
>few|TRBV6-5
CASSMTGIEPQHF
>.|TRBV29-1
CSVASGGASYEQYF
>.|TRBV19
CASSIEATSSGRNEQFF
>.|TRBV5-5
CASTRFFDRNYEQYF
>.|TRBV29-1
CSVMGGSTRTDTQYF
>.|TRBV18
CASSLHTYNEQFF
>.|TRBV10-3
CAIAEVAGGPGSYNEQFF
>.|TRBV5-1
CASSDQMIQETQYF
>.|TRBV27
CASSLAGANEQYF
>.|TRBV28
CASSLGWGTDTQYF
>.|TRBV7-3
CASSQAADYEQYF
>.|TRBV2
CASSVLWSSGELFF
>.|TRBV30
CAWSVGGSAYEQYF
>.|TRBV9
CASSTQSGNNEQFF
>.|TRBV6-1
CVSFRSGQMNTEAFF
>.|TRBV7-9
CASSWGRVLFGGETQYF
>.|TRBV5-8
CASSLGNIQYF
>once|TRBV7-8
CASSTQPAGTNIQYF
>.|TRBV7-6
CASSRGPRETQYF
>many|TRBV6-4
CASNVRRPQYF
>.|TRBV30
CAWSLTTTDTQYF
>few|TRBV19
CASSSSGPNTEAFF
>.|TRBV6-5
CASSYYRDGEQYF
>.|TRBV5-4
CASSLVQGSIEAFF
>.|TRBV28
CASTRPPASNLDF